Listed below are T cell receptor beta chains from one sample, sequenced in a study of blood T cell repertoires in COVID-19. The table came from immunoSEQ multiplex PCR; TCRdb's copy has only in-frame clones and leaves some out. The sample shows some 50,000 clones, about 88% of them seen only once. Material for sequencing was PBMCs or T cells enriched from blood (not recorded which). These receptors all stem from a woman between 50 and 59 years old who had recovered from COVID-19. CDR3s leave out the opening cysteine and the closing phenylalanine or tryptophan.

>TRBV10-2
ASSYTQVAYEQY
>TRBV6-5
ASSEGVTDTQY
>TRBV5-4
ASSLWGSSSPLH
>TRBV11-2
ASSLGSGPYNEQF
>TRBV27
ASSLQGADEQY
>TRBV18
ASSPLPDTGELF
>TRBV10-2
ASSEYAGLNTEAF
>TRBV5-6
ASSLGGWLRNSPLH
>TRBV19
ASSLRSSSYEQY
>TRBV2
ASKFTGTGAYEQY
>TRBV7-2
AIRWRGGETQY
>TRBV7-6
ASSTRTGSDTQY
>TRBV5-6
ASSLQSAWNYGYT
>TRBV11-2
ASSPQTSGAYNEQF
>TRBV12-5
ASGSSEGLADYNEQF
>TRBV15
ATSSWPNQPQH
>TRBV18
ASSNFGTPSETQY
>TRBV28
ASSLYSGGRNTIY
>TRBV7-2
ASSTWTGAGETQY
>TRBV7-8
ASSFRVGELF
>TRBV28
ASSTPASGAIQETQY
>TRBV7-9
ASSLGGAGVDNEQF
>TRBV27
ASSPTVVNTEAF
>TRBV11-2
ASSLTHFTGGPRPYEQY
>TRBV9
ASSARISNTGELF
>TRBV9
ASSVGSASGRIERF
>TRBV2
ASRLRQGDSYEQY
>TRBV7-2
ASSPSGGNTGELF